This entry lists 20 T cell receptor beta chains sequenced from one sample in a study of blood T cell repertoires in COVID-19. The data were produced by immunoSEQ multiplex PCR, yet TCRdb's version contains in-frame clones alone and is incomplete. The repertoire holds roughly 570,000 clones, 85% to 90% seen once, with roughly 7.3% in the top ten. The sample comprised peripheral blood. Receptors originate from a woman between 45 and 65 years old with COVID-19, enrolled during active disease.

The chain couples TRBV27 to TRBJ2-7; 9 bases map to TRBD1. Trimming cost V 8 bases and J 5 bases; bases outside gene matches: 10. This CDR3 comprises 14 residues. Germline loops: CDR1 MNHEY, CDR2 SMNVEV (reference sequence). The DNA for the CDR3 is TGTGCCAGCCATACGGGACAGGGTAGGCACGAGCAGTACTTC. Protein product: CASHTGQGRHEQYF.

The chain links TRBV30 to TRBJ1-3, with D perhaps TRBD1 (6 bases). Germline CDR1 reads GTSNPN; CDR2 reads SVGIG (reference sequence). The V end lost 7 bases, the J end lost 3 bases, and 22 bases lay between the germline ends. The CDR3 is 16 residues long. CDR3 loop: CAFRALWGGLGNTIYF. Here the CDR3 DNA reads TGTGCCTTCAGGGCTTTATGGGGGGGCCTTGGAAACACCATATATTTT.

The V and J genes are TRBV6-5 and TRBJ1-1; maybe TRBD1 (6 bases). CDR1 is MNHEY and CDR2 is SVGAGI in the germline V gene. V dropped 8 bases and J dropped 1 base, with 14 bases sitting between them. CDR3 length: 14 amino acids. The CDR3 DNA reads TGTGCCAGCTCCAAGACAGGAGGGAACACTGAAGCTTTCTTT. Translating gives CASSKTGGNTEAFF.

For this clone: Different DNA sequences within this sample yield the same CDR3. V gene TRBV5-1 combines with J gene TRBJ1-1; TRBD1 might be the D (5 bases). CDR1 and CDR2 (germline): SGHRS, YFSETQ. The CDR3 is 12 amino acids. Trimming stripped 3 bases from V and 5 bases from J, with 8 bases between. The CDR3 is CASSYGQTEAFF. As DNA, the CDR3 is TGCGCCAGCAGCTATGGACAAACTGAAGCTTTCTTT.

The chain carries TRBV5-5 and TRBJ1-4; tentatively, D is TRBD1 (5 bases). This CDR3 region has 12 residues. The germline V gene has CDR1 SGHKS and CDR2 YYEKEE (reference sequence). Trimming pared 4 bases from V and 10 bases from J, leaving 11 bases between. This CDR3 is CASSRQRGKLFF. In nucleotides, the CDR3 is TGTGCCAGCAGCCGACAGCGGGGAAAACTGTTTTTT.

This clone was recorded a few times. The rearrangement joins TRBV6-2 or TRBV6-3 to TRBJ1-5; D not certain. The V end lost 0 bases, the J end lost 5 bases, and 8 bases lay between the germline ends. Germline CDR1 and CDR2: MNHEY and SVGEGT. The CDR3 consists of 14 residues. Written as DNA, the CDR3 is TGTGCCAGCAGTTACTCGCGGGGAGATCAGCCCCAGCATTTT. This codes for CASSYSRGDQPQHF.

The CDR3 nucleotides are TGCGCCAGCAGCCGCGGCCCTGAAGAGGCCCAGCATTTT. The encoded protein is CASSRGPEEAQHF. The chain has TRBV4-1 and TRBJ1-5, with D hard to call. This CDR3 spans 13 amino acids. The ends were cut back, 4 bases at V and 11 bases at J, with 15 bases in the middle. Germline V CDR1 and CDR2: MGHRA, YSYEKL.

The chain couples TRBV6-5 to TRBJ1-4; 7 bases align to TRBD1. In germline, CDR1 is MNHEY, CDR2 SVGAGI. There are 15 residues in the CDR3. V was clipped by 6 bases and J by 12 bases; unmatched bases: 16. This CDR3 is CASSFRTGSISELFF. Written as DNA, the CDR3 is TGTGCCAGCAGCTTTAGGACAGGCTCAATTTCGGAACTGTTTTTT.

The rearrangement joins TRBV7-2 to TRBJ2-1; 8 bases are shared with TRBD2. With 3 bases clipped from V and 8 bases from J, the junction kept 9 bases outside the gene matches. Germline CDR1 is SGHTA and CDR2 is FQGNSA. The CDR3 runs to 15 residues. The CDR3 reads CASSFLAGSGDEQFF. The CDR3 DNA follows: TGTGCCAGCAGCTTTTTAGCGGGGAGCGGGGATGAGCAGTTCTTC.

The chain uses TRBV13 and TRBJ1-2; possible D gene TRBD1, 5 bases. Germline lookup yields CDR1 PRHDT and CDR2 FYEKMQ (reference sequence). This CDR3 region has 14 residues. V lost 0 bases to trimming and J lost 7 bases, with 12 bases between them. CDR3 sequence (DNA): TGTGCCAGCAGCTTAGGCCCCAGGGAGGGTGGCTACACCTTC. Its translation: CASSLGPREGGYTF.

The chain is built from TRBV9 and TRBJ1-3; 7 bases are shared with TRBD1. Trimming cost V 4 bases and J 4 bases; bases outside gene matches: 17. Per the germline V gene, CDR1 is SGDLS and CDR2 is YYNGEE. CDR3 length: 18 residues. CDR3: CASSPRPGQRHVGNTIYF. CDR3 nucleotides: TGTGCCAGCAGCCCTCGACCGGGACAGCGGCACGTGGGAAACACCATATATTTT.

The CDR3 loop is CASRDLAGGHSEQFF. Here the CDR3 DNA reads TGTGCCAGCAGAGATCTAGCGGGGGGGCACAGTGAGCAGTTCTTC. The chain is built from TRBV27 and TRBJ2-1; 12 positions agree with TRBD2. CDR3 length equals 15 residues. Germline CDR1 reads MNHEY; CDR2 reads SMNVEV (reference sequence). V gave up 6 bases and J gave up 9 bases; unmatched junction bases: 9.

The gene calls are TRBV3-1 (or the pseudogene TRBV3-2) and TRBJ2-1, with TRBD2 matching over 9 bases. The CDR3 runs 14 residues. Per the germline V gene, CDR1 is LGHDT and CDR2 is YNNKEL (reference sequence). V shed 4 bases, J shed 7 bases, and the junction held 5 bases outside the gene matches. Written as DNA, the CDR3 is TGTGCCAGCAGCCTACGGACTAGCGTAAATGAGCAGTTCTTC. Translated: CASSLRTSVNEQFF.

The CDR3 coding sequence is TGTGCCAGCAGTTCCTACGGGAGAAACTATGGCTACACCTTC. It encodes CASSSYGRNYGYTF. The gene calls are TRBV2 and TRBJ1-2; no definite D call. The V gene lost 5 bases and the J gene lost 2 bases, with 12 bases spanning the gap. The CDR3 sequence is 14 residues long. Per germline, CDR1 SNHLY and CDR2 FYNNEI.

To note about this clone: Other DNA sequences of this sample code for an identical CDR3. The gene calls are TRBV3-1 (or the pseudogene TRBV3-2) and TRBJ2-3; D is unresolved. Germline values: CDR1 LGHDT, CDR2 YNNKEL (reference sequence). V was clipped by 1 base and J by 3 bases, with 5 bases between them. This CDR3 is 13 amino acids long. The DNA for the CDR3 is TGTGCCAGCAGCCAAGCCGGGACAGATACGCAGTATTTT. As protein: CASSQAGTDTQYF.

This chain links TRBV18 with TRBJ1-4; D unclear. This CDR3 region has 15 residues. V lost 3 bases and J lost 3, with 11 bases in between. CDR1 is KGHSH and CDR2 is LQKENI in the germline V gene. CDR3 amino acids: CASSPGANPNEKLFF. The DNA for the CDR3 is TGTGCCAGCTCACCGGGCGCAAACCCTAATGAAAAACTGTTTTTT.

This clone was found a few times. The chain couples TRBV7-9 to TRBJ1-1; unclear D gene. Germline V gene data show CDR1 as SEHNR and CDR2 as FQNEAQ (reference sequence). This CDR3 contains 11 residues. The V gene lost 7 bases and the J gene lost 8 bases, with 11 bases spanning the gap. The DNA of the CDR3 is TGTGCCAGCATCACGGAGGGAGAAGCTTTCTTT. Translation: CASITEGEAFF.

The chain combines TRBV9 with TRBJ1-5, with D tentatively TRBD1 (6 bases). V lost 3 bases and J lost 7, with 14 bases in between. In germline, CDR1 is SGDLS, CDR2 YYNGEE. This CDR3 has 14 residues. The CDR3 loop reads CASSGGSQGQPQHF. In DNA form, the CDR3 reads TGTGCCAGCAGCGGGGGCTCCCAGGGGCAGCCCCAGCATTTT.

The count of this clone is one. The rearrangement uses TRBV5-1 and TRBJ2-3, with 8 bases identical to TRBD1. V lost 4 bases to trimming and J lost 4 bases; unmatched junction nucleotides: 8. Looked up from germline, CDR1 is SGHRS and CDR2 is YFSETQ. The CDR3 covers 15 residues. CDR3 nucleotides: TGCGCCAGCAGCCAGCAACGGACAGGGCCAGATACGCAGTATTTT. Encoded protein: CASSQQRTGPDTQYF.

The rearrangement uses TRBV4-2 and TRBJ2-7; 8 bases line up with TRBD2. V was pared by 1 base and J by 2 bases, with 7 bases of the junction left unmatched. CDR3 length equals 16 residues. Germline V gene lookup returns CDR1 LGHNA and CDR2 YNFKEQ. CDR3 residues: CASSQAAGGGPYEQYF. The CDR3 DNA reads TGTGCCAGCAGCCAAGCTGCGGGGGGCGGCCCCTACGAGCAGTACTTC.